This entry concerns a single T cell receptor (beta chain). Antigen unknown. Germline V CDR1 and CDR2: SGHTA, FQGNSA. The CDR3 totals 14 residues. Trimming stripped 5 bases from V and 1 base from J, with 12 bases between. Assay used: immunoSEQ multiplex PCR; TCRdb lists only in-frame clones, some missing. The sample includes 250,000 to 300,000 clones, 87% of them seen just once. This entry comes from a study of Ad26.COV2.S vaccination and SARS-CoV-2 variants. Study-wide points: Placebo recipients trailed vaccine recipients in spike-specific TCR breadth.

Treatment noted: about 20 received Ad26.COV2.S at low or high dose, single or two shots; about 5 received placebo; per-sample allocation not given. On day 63 after the first injection, vaccine and placebo recipients gave samples. In Boston, the donor was an adult between 18-55 years of age. The TCR sequence derives from a person aged 18-65 years who received the Ad26.COV2.S COVID-19 vaccine or a placebo. This chain connects TRBV7-2 to TRBJ2-7, with D maybe TRBD2 (6 bases). The starting material was peripheral blood, obtained in a trial of Ad26.COV2.S vaccine versus placebo. CDR3 DNA sequence: TGTGCCAGCAGCCTGGAGGGGCAATCCTACGAGCAGTACTTC. Encoded protein: CASSLEGQSYEQYF.